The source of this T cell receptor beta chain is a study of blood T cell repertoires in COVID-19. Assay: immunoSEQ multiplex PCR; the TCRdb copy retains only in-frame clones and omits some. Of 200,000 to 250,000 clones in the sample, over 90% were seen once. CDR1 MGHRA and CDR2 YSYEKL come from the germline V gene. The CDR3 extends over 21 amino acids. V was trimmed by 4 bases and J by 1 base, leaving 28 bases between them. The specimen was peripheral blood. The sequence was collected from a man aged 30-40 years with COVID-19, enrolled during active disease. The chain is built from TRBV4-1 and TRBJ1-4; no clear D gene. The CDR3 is CASSPYGNWVSVSGTNEKLFF. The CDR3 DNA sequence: TGCGCCAGCAGCCCCTACGGGAATTGGGTATCAGTTTCAGGAACTAATGAAAAACTGTTTTTT.